The subject of this entry is one TCR beta chain. This clone was detected only a few times. The specificity of this receptor is unknown. Within one base of it there is no much larger clone, and no base qualities were kept. Cut back by 7 bases and 1 base, the V and J ends lie 7 bases apart. CDR1 is given as LNHDA and CDR2 as SQIVND, both from the germline V gene (reference sequence). The CDR3 has 12 amino acids, counting the end cysteine and phenylalanine. Of the read, only the CDR3 DNA is kept; its 36 bases are in frame from base 1. One collaborating source in Seattle enrolled patients while the patients were actively infected and followed the patients over time throughout the course of disease. The collaborating institutions used their own protocols to collect whole blood in K2EDTA tubes. For TCRbeta analysis, collaborators shipped samples as frozen whole blood, isolated PBMCs, or DNA extracted from either of those sample types.

The source of the sample is a study of blood T cell repertoires in COVID-19 (dated by TCRdb to the early 2020s). Context from the whole study: Samples from collaborators originated in the United States, Italy and Spain and spanned both the acute and convalescent phases of COVID-19. The material from the prospective study consisted of cDNA or gDNA derived from T cells, B-cell-depleted T cells, or PBMCs. Subjects who had been exposed to COVID-19, were actively infected with it, or had recovered from it provided the deeply sampled blood TCRbeta repertoires that made up the dataset. The repertoires were made available in a free public database intended to serve as a resource for research on the immune response to SARS-CoV-2. Samples were obtained from the ongoing ImmuneRACE study (first 160 participants) and from about 1,300 subjects provided by 6 global collaborators. A de-identified subject ID, COVID-19 status, age in years and sex were almost always included in the sample metadata. Where available, HLA class I and class II types were obtained from metadata supplied by the sample provider rather than from assay-based typing. Results the study describes overall, beyond this receptor: How much clinical and demographic metadata was included differed by source and by participant, and the metadata was provided uncurated.

The immunoSEQ Assay, a bias-controlled multiplex PCR, was used to amplify TCRbeta CDR3 regions from genomic DNA. On the study's bioinformatics: The number of nucleated cells in each sample was estimated from the amplification of reference gene primers within the assay. To quantify the absolute abundance of each unique TCRbeta CDR3 rearrangement, sequence reads were collapsed and filtered. For each sample, productive Simpson clonality was calculated as the square root of Simpson's diversity index over productive rearrangements. In TCRdb, the immuneACCESS table is reduced to in-frame sequences with V and J assigned. These tables do not hold every clone; where another copy was compared, an unresolved V gene accounts for under half, and the others remain unexplained. The V and J calls and clone size were taken over from that table, and D and trimming were inferred from the DNA. The sample yields approximately 89,000 clones; approximately 80% were counted once. The top ten constitute about 5.7% of the sample.

This sequence uses TRBV19 and TRBJ1-1; the D gene is possibly TRBD1, with 5 bases matching. The specimen was peripheral blood. The sequence was collected from a man aged 70 or older with COVID-19, enrolled during active disease. CDR3 sequence: CASKGQNTEAFF. Read as DNA, the sequence is TGTGCCAGTAAAGGACAGAACACTGAAGCTTTCTTT.